The sequence of this T cell receptor (beta chain) was determined in a study of cytomegalovirus exposure and HLA in healthy donors. Study-level information: Around 77% of 398 genotyped donors fell in the Caucasian-associated ancestry cluster.

It was with 60 Vbeta and 13 Jbeta primers that the PCR ran. Assay: immunoSEQ multiplex PCR; the TCRdb copy retains only in-frame clones and omits some. The sample lists some 150,000 clones, 76% occurring once. V was trimmed by 6 bases and J by 7 bases, leaving 19 bases between them. CDR1 is MNHEY, CDR2 SVGAGI, per germline. The CDR3 sequence is 15 residues long. The gene calls are TRBV6-5 and TRBJ1-5; a weak D match, TRBD1 (6 bases). The TCR sequence derives from a man younger than 30 in good health and CMV-seronegative. Source material: PBMCs. This CDR3 is CASSQGQFSIQPQHF. CDR3 sequence (DNA): TGTGCCAGCAGCCAAGGACAGTTCAGCATCCAGCCCCAGCATTTT.